The 24 T cell receptor beta chains listed next were all sequenced from one sample in a study of Graves' ophthalmopathy and Graves' hyperthyroidism. TCR beta CDR3 regions were amplified from RNA transcripts. HTBI primers were employed in first-round RT-PCR, then a second-round multiplex PCR followed. TCRdb reprocessed the multiplex PCR reads with MiXCR, giving one entry per CDR3 protein. The data contain about 740,000 distinct CDR3 sequences, roughly two fifths of them singletons. The sample was peripheral blood. These receptors all come from an adult man with Graves' ophthalmopathy.

This clonotype was counted a few times. This rearrangement joins TRBV11-1 to TRBJ2-7; no clear D gene. The CDR3 is 15 residues long. The V end lost 5 bases, the J end lost 3 bases, and 17 bases lay between the germline ends. In germline, CDR1 is SGHAT, CDR2 FQDESV (reference sequence). The CDR3 DNA reads as TGTGCCAGCAGCCCGACCGGAAGCTCGGACTACGAGCAGTACTTC. Its protein is CASSPTGSSDYEQYF.

This chain connects TRBV11-2 to TRBJ1-1; tentatively, D is TRBD1 (5 bases). The CDR3 spans 18 residues. Germline values: CDR1 SGHAT, CDR2 FQNNGV. V gave up 5 bases and J gave up 4 bases, with 26 bases separating them. The DNA of the CDR3 is TGTGCCAGCAGCCTATGGGCAGGGACCGATGTTCTCGGCACTGAAGCTTTCTTT. Translation gives CASSLWAGTDVLGTEAFF.

This clonotype has a handful of counts. This rearrangement joins TRBV20-1 to TRBJ2-5; 9 bases are a match to TRBD1. The V gene's germline CDR1 is DFQATT and CDR2 SNEGSKA (reference sequence). Trimming at V came to 0 bases and at J to 0 bases, leaving 8 bases not matched to a gene. This CDR3 has 17 amino acids. CDR3: CSARDYAYRGHQETQYF. As DNA, the CDR3 is TGCAGTGCTAGAGATTACGCGTACAGGGGGCACCAAGAGACCCAGTACTTC.

There are a few counts of this clonotype. The chain couples TRBV29-1 to TRBJ2-5, with 10 bases lining up with TRBD1. The CDR3 runs 14 residues. The germline V gene has CDR1 SQVTM and CDR2 ANQGSEA. V lost 3 bases, J lost 5 bases, and 6 bases stayed unmatched. CDR3 DNA: TGCAGCGTTGATAAGACAGGGGGCGTTGAGACCCAGTACTTC. It specifies CSVDKTGGVETQYF.

The genes are TRBV29-1 and TRBJ1-2; 8 bases fit TRBD1. From germline, CDR1 is SQVTM and CDR2 ANQGSEA. V shed 5 bases and J 4 bases; nucleotides not matched to a gene: 6. The CDR3 extends over 13 amino acids. CDR3 loop: CSVSGGGGYGYTF. CDR3 nucleotide sequence: TGCAGCGTTTCAGGGGGCGGCGGCTATGGCTACACCTTC.

In this sample, this clonotype turned up many times. J is TRBJ1-2 and V is TRBV2, with D hard to call. Trimming took off 4 bases at V and 5 bases at J, with 5 bases between the two ends. In germline, CDR1 is SNHLY, CDR2 FYNNEI. The CDR3 totals 11 residues. The CDR3 protein is CASSAKYGYTF. The DNA for the CDR3 is TGTGCCAGCAGTGCCAAGTATGGCTACACCTTC.

The V gene is TRBV2, the J gene TRBJ1-2, with a weak D call TRBD1 (5 bases). The ends were cut back, 6 bases at V and 4 bases at J, with 15 bases in the middle. The V gene's germline CDR1 is SNHLY and CDR2 FYNNEI. This CDR3 is built from 14 residues. The CDR3 sequence: CASSVEGRVYGYTF. The CDR3 nucleotides are TGTGCCAGCAGCGTTGAAGGCAGGGTCTATGGCTACACCTTC. The whole variable domain, remainder taken from reference TRBV2 and TRBJ1-2, is EPEVTQTPSHQVTQMGQEVILRCVPISNHLYFYWYRQILGQKVEFLVSFYNNEISEKSEIFDDQFSVERPDGSNFTLKIRSTKLEDSAMYFCASSVEGRVYGYTFGSGTRLTVV.

This clonotype was counted many times. The chain employs TRBV20-1 and TRBJ2-5; 13 positions agree with TRBD2. There are 14 residues in the CDR3. The V and J ends lost 5 bases and 5 bases, in that order; junction bases with no gene match: 5. Looked up from germline, CDR1 is DFQATT and CDR2 is SNEGSKA (reference sequence). The CDR3 nucleotides are TGCAGTGCTCGAAGGACTAGCGGGAGTGAGACCCAGTACTTC. As protein: CSARRTSGSETQYF.

The chain couples TRBV20-1 to TRBJ2-7, with D perhaps matching TRBD2 (6 bases). This CDR3 region has 14 residues. The V end lost 5 bases, the J end lost 0 bases, and 14 bases lay between the germline ends. In germline, CDR1 is DFQATT, CDR2 SNEGSKA (reference sequence). The CDR3: CSAEELAHSYEQYV. In DNA, the CDR3 is TGCAGTGCTGAAGAACTAGCCCACTCCTACGAGCAGTACGTC.

This clonotype was counted ten times or more. The genes are TRBV2 and TRBJ1-5, with 8 bases identical to TRBD1. There are 15 residues in the CDR3. Germline loops: CDR1 SNHLY, CDR2 FYNNEI. V lost 6 bases to trimming and J lost 4 bases; unmatched junction nucleotides: 8. CDR3 residues: CASSRETGANQPQHF. The DNA of the CDR3 is TGTGCCAGCAGCAGAGAGACAGGGGCAAATCAGCCCCAGCATTTT.

The gene calls are TRBV6-5 and TRBJ1-1; D unclear. The CDR3 consists of 13 residues. The germline V gene has CDR1 MNHEY and CDR2 SVGAGI. V was trimmed by 6 bases and J by 6 bases, leaving 14 bases between them. The DNA for the CDR3 is TGTGCCAGCAGCCCGACACGTAACTCTGAAGCTTTCTTT. It specifies CASSPTRNSEAFF.

The chain couples TRBV10-3 to TRBJ1-5, with D tentatively TRBD1 (5 bases). The CDR3 runs to 13 residues. Per the germline V gene, CDR1 is ENHRY and CDR2 is SYGVKD. V lost 6 bases and J 10 bases, leaving 16 bases between the germline ends. CDR3 in amino acids: CAIRRTDKGPQHF. CDR3 coding DNA: TGTGCCATCAGGCGGACGGACAAAGGTCCCCAGCATTTT.

The chain employs TRBV5-6 and TRBJ1-2, with a possible D match to TRBD1 (5 bases). The CDR3 has 12 residues. CDR1 and CDR2 from the germline V gene are SGHDT and YYEEEE. Trimming shortened V by 4 bases and J by 4 bases, and 8 bases separated the two germline ends. Here the CDR3 reads CASSTRGYGYTF. The DNA of the CDR3 is TGTGCCAGCAGCACGAGGGGCTATGGCTACACCTTC.

This clonotype was seen at least ten times. This sequence joins TRBV5-1 and TRBJ2-5; 7 bases fit TRBD1. V dropped 4 bases and J dropped 4; count of bases not matched to a gene: 7. Looked up from germline, CDR1 is SGHRS and CDR2 is YFSETQ. The CDR3 consists of 14 residues. The CDR3 region has the DNA TGCGCCAGCAGCACCAGACAGGGACCAGAGACCCAGTACTTC. Its protein is CASSTRQGPETQYF.

Details on this clonotype: A single base separates this from a much larger clone, so it may be a read error. The chain combines TRBV13 with TRBJ1-1; D unresolved. The germline V gene has CDR1 PRHDT and CDR2 FYEKMQ (reference sequence). The CDR3 consists of 11 residues. The ends were cut back, 10 bases at V and 3 bases at J, with 9 bases in the middle. DNA of the CDR3: TGTGCCAACACCACTGACACTGAAGCTTTCTTT. As protein: CANTTDTEAFF.

The V and J genes are TRBV7-2 and TRBJ2-7; D not certain. Germline V CDR1 and CDR2: SGHTA, FQGNSA. Trimming stripped 3 bases from V and 5 bases from J, with 11 bases between. The CDR3 length is 13 residues. The CDR3: CASSFSLIHEQYF. For the CDR3, the DNA is TGTGCCAGCAGCTTCTCGCTTATCCACGAGCAGTACTTC.

This chain links TRBV29-1 with TRBJ2-2, with D perhaps assigned TRBD1 or TRBD2 (5 bases each). Germline values: CDR1 SQVTM, CDR2 ANQGSEA. Trimming left V 5 bases short and J 7 bases short, with 20 bases between. The CDR3 runs 15 residues. CDR3: CSVPVEGRDGGELFF. CDR3 bases: TGCAGCGTTCCAGTTGAGGGGCGAGATGGCGGGGAGCTGTTTTTT.

The chain joins TRBV24-1 to TRBJ2-5, with 13 bases aligning to TRBD2. Germline trimming cut 3 bases from V and 5 bases from J; bases unmatched to any gene: 5. The CDR3 runs to 16 residues. CDR1 and CDR2 (germline): KGHDR, SFDVKD. CDR3 amino acids: CATSDPGTSGTETQYF. CDR3 DNA sequence: TGTGCCACCAGTGATCCCGGGACTAGCGGGACGGAGACCCAGTACTTC.

CDR3 loop: CASTLGTRIYEQYF. The CDR3 DNA is TGTGCCAGCACCCTGGGGACTAGAATCTACGAGCAGTACTTC. The chain joins TRBV7-9 to TRBJ2-7; 8 bases align to TRBD2. Germline CDR1 SEHNR, CDR2 FQNEAQ (reference sequence). After removal of 7 bases from V and 3 bases from J, the junction contained 8 bases not matched to a gene. The CDR3 contains 14 residues.

This clonotype has ten or more counts. V is TRBV7-8 and J is TRBJ1-4; the D is unclear. The CDR3 is 17 residues long. CDR1 is SGHVS and CDR2 is FQNEAQ in the germline V gene. The V end was cut by 5 bases, the J end by 0 bases, with 16 bases between. CDR3 loop: CASSKDAVGATNEKLFF. For the CDR3, the DNA is TGTGCCAGCAGCAAAGATGCGGTTGGGGCAACTAATGAAAAACTGTTTTTT.

The chain employs TRBV6-1 and TRBJ1-5, with D unclear. The CDR3 has 13 amino acids. Germline V gene data show CDR1 as MNHNS and CDR2 as SASEGT. Trimming removed 6 bases at V and 0 bases at J, with 6 bases between. CDR3 sequence: CASSKLSNQPQHF. The CDR3 region has the DNA TGTGCCAGCAGCAAACTTAGCAATCAGCCCCAGCATTTT.

The V gene is TRBV28, the J gene TRBJ1-5; no definite D call. CDR1 is MDHEN and CDR2 is SYDVKM in the germline V gene. Between the trimmed V and J ends, which lost 2 bases and 5 bases, there was a span of 7 bases. This CDR3 contains 13 residues. In DNA, the CDR3 is TGTGCCAGCAGTTTACCGTCGGATCAGCCCCAGCATTTT. It yields the protein CASSLPSDQPQHF. The whole variable domain, remainder taken from reference TRBV28 and TRBJ1-5, is DVKVTQSSRYLVKRTGEKVFLECVQDMDHENMFWYRQDPGLGLRLIYFSYDVKMKEKGDIPEGYSVSREKKERFSLILESASTNQTSMYLCASSLPSDQPQHFGDGTRLSIL.

This clonotype appeared once. The CDR3, as DNA: TGTGCCAGCAGCGGTGGGGGGCGCTTCTACGAGCAGTACTTC. Encoded protein: CASSGGGRFYEQYF. The chain couples TRBV9 to TRBJ2-7; tentatively, D is TRBD1 or TRBD2 (6 bases each). The V gene's germline CDR1 is SGDLS and CDR2 YYNGEE. This CDR3 comprises 14 residues. The V and J ends lost 3 bases and 3 bases respectively, with 13 bases between them.

This clonotype has just one count. This rearrangement joins TRBV19 to TRBJ1-5, with TRBD1 matching over 7 bases. Germline V CDR1 and CDR2: LNHDA, SQIVND (reference sequence). This CDR3 comprises 17 residues. The ends lost 5 bases at V and 1 base at J; junction bases unmatched: 11. The CDR3 nucleotides read TGTGCCAGTAGTTCAATTCGGACAGGTGAGAGCAATCAGCCCCAGCATTTT. Protein: CASSSIRTGESNQPQHF.